One sample yielded the 9 T cell receptor beta chains listed below, sequenced in a study of CD8 T cells in ankylosing spondylitis. TCRdb re-derived calls from the 5' RACE reads in MiXCR, one entry per CDR3 protein. The table has around 6,100 distinct CDR3 sequences, approximately 2.3% seen once. Sample: blood, either unsorted or a sorted T cell fraction (not recorded which). The receptors were sampled from a male donor with ankylosing spondylitis or in good health (not recorded which).

In its sample, this clonotype was seen many times. The chain links TRBV9 to TRBJ2-1; 11 nucleotides agree with TRBD2. This CDR3 has 17 residues. From germline, CDR1 is SGDLS and CDR2 YYNGEE. Trimming took 3 bases from V and 0 from J; bases not matched to a gene: 5. The CDR3 spells CASSGGLADISYNEQFF. CDR3 DNA sequence: TGTGCCAGCAGCGGGGGACTAGCGGATATCTCCTACAATGAGCAGTTCTTC.

The table lists this clonotype with many counts. This chain uses TRBV9 with TRBJ2-7; D might be TRBD2 (5 bases). CDR1 SGDLS and CDR2 YYNGEE come from the germline V gene. The CDR3 sequence is 13 residues long. Deletions cut 2 bases from V and 0 bases from J, with 6 bases between. The CDR3 is CASSVGNSYEQYF. CDR3 in DNA: TGTGCCAGCAGCGTCGGGAACTCCTACGAGCAGTACTTC.

This clonotype was detected ten times or more. The chain employs TRBV9 and TRBJ2-7, with D possibly being TRBD2 (5 bases). Looked up from germline, CDR1 is SGDLS and CDR2 is YYNGEE. V lost 0 bases to trimming and J lost 0 bases, with 7 bases between them. The CDR3 spans 14 residues. The CDR3 nucleotides read TGTGCCAGCAGCGTAGGGACTGACTCCTACGAGCAGTACTTC. This encodes CASSVGTDSYEQYF.

This clonotype was recorded at least ten times. The J gene is TRBJ2-1, the V gene TRBV9; a possible D gene is TRBD2 (5 bases). This CDR3 has 13 residues. V was trimmed by 5 bases and J by 6 bases, leaving 12 bases between them. The germline V gene has CDR1 SGDLS and CDR2 YYNGEE. This CDR3 reads CASRAGAANEQFF. CDR3 nucleotide sequence: TGTGCCAGCAGAGCAGGAGCGGCCAATGAGCAGTTCTTC.

Within the sample, this clonotype is medium-sized. The V and J genes are TRBV9 and TRBJ2-4; weak D call: TRBD1 (6 bases). Between the trimmed V and J ends, which lost 3 bases and 0 bases, there was a span of 10 bases. The CDR3 loop spans 15 amino acids. Germline CDR1 reads SGDLS; CDR2 reads YYNGEE. The CDR3 DNA reads TGTGCCAGCAGCGCGGACAGTCTAGCCAAAAACATTCAGTACTTC. As protein: CASSADSLAKNIQYF.

This clonotype has a count of ten or more. The gene calls are TRBV9 and TRBJ2-6; D might be TRBD2 (6 bases). The CDR3 length is 15 residues. The ends were cut back, 2 bases at V and 8 bases at J, with 14 bases in the middle. Germline lookup yields CDR1 SGDLS and CDR2 YYNGEE. The CDR3 region is CASSVHARGTNVLTF. The CDR3 coding sequence is TGTGCCAGCAGCGTTCATGCTCGGGGGACCAACGTCCTGACTTTC.

This clonotype appeared many times. CDR3 amino acids: CASSVNWQGGYGYTF. In DNA form, the CDR3 reads TGTGCCAGCAGCGTAAATTGGCAGGGTGGCTATGGCTACACCTTC. The V and J genes are TRBV9 and TRBJ1-2; D might be TRBD1 (5 bases). Germline CDR1 and CDR2: SGDLS and YYNGEE. The CDR3 is 15 residues long. Trimming stripped 1 base from V and 4 bases from J, with 14 bases between.

In its sample, this clonotype ranks as medium-sized. This chain connects TRBV9 to TRBJ1-2, with TRBD1 matching over 9 bases. Trimming at V came to 0 bases and at J to 2 bases, leaving 2 bases not matched to a gene. The CDR3 is made up of 15 amino acids. In germline, CDR1 is SGDLS, CDR2 YYNGEE. CDR3 protein: CASSVEQGANYGYTF. DNA of the CDR3: TGTGCCAGCAGCGTAGAACAGGGGGCGAACTATGGCTACACCTTC. Based on the CDR3 plus reference TRBV9 and TRBJ1-2, the full variable domain is DSGVTQTPKHLITATGQRVTLRCSPRSGDLSVYWYQQSLDQGLQFLIQYYNGEERAKGNILERFSAQQFPDLHSELNLSSLELGDSALYFCASSVEQGANYGYTFGSGTRLTVV.

Many counts were recorded for this clonotype. The rearrangement joins TRBV9 to TRBJ2-7; 8 nucleotides align to TRBD1. The CDR3 runs to 15 residues. V shed 4 bases and J 4 bases; nucleotides not matched to a gene: 10. Germline lookup yields CDR1 SGDLS and CDR2 YYNGEE. The CDR3, as DNA: TGTGCCAGCAGCCCCCCGACAGGGGCGGTTTACGAGCAGTACTTC. Translated: CASSPPTGAVYEQYF.